A selection of T cell receptor beta chains follows, all from one sample in a study of blood T cells in healthy people across ages. TCRdb reanalysed the 5' RACE reads using MiXCR and keeps one entry per CDR3 protein. The table has roughly 1,700,000 distinct CDR3 sequences, 28% seen once; the top ten hold over 7%. Sequencing used blood. The origin of the receptors is a woman aged 25 to 45 in good health. The CDR3 runs from the conserved cysteine through the conserved F or W. Fields, in order: clone size, V gene, D gene, J gene, CDR3 DNA, CDR3 protein. D genes are given only for firm matches. Where a row states a size, it is once, few, many or the class of an expanded clone; other rows omit it.

-	TRBV5-4	-	TRBJ2-7	TGTGCCAGCAGCTTGGGACCAACCGGGGTGAGCTCCTACGAGCAGTACTTC	CASSLGPTGVSSYEQYF
few	TRBV12-3/TRBV12-4	-	TRBJ1-1	TGTGCCAGCAGGTCGGAGGGGTACACTGAAGCTTTCTTT	CASRSEGYTEAFF
many	TRBV5-1	TRBD2	TRBJ2-6	TGCGCCAGCGGGAGAGGGCTAGCGGGGGCTGGGGCCAACGTCCTGACTTTC	CASGRGLAGAGANVLTF
once	TRBV7-8	-	TRBJ2-1	TGTGCCACCCGAGTGGAGGGGGAAAACAATGAGCAGTTCTTC	CATRVEGENNEQFF
few	TRBV10-3	-	TRBJ1-1	TGTGCCATCAGTGAGTCGCAGGAAGCCACTGAAGCTTTCTTT	CAISESQEATEAFF
-	TRBV20-1	-	TRBJ2-5	TGCAGTGCTATACCCCAGGGAGAGACCCAGTACTTC	CSAIPQGETQYF
many	TRBV5-1	-	TRBJ2-3	TGCGCCAGCAGCTCCACCACTGACACAGATACGCAGTATTTT	CASSSTTDTDTQYF
-	TRBV7-2	TRBD2	TRBJ2-5	TGTGCCAGCAGCGGTTCTCCACTAGCGGGAGTAGAGACCCAGTACTTC	CASSGSPLAGVETQYF
many	TRBV18	-	TRBJ2-5	TGTGCCAGCTCACCGGTCGGGGAGACCCAGTACTTC	CASSPVGETQYF
-	TRBV7-9	TRBD2	TRBJ2-5	TGTGCCAGCAGTGGGAGCGGGAACCAAGAGACCCAGTACTTC	CASSGSGNQETQYF
many	TRBV12-3/TRBV12-4	-	TRBJ2-1	TGTGCCAGCAGTTTATTAGGGGTGCAGTTCTTC	CASSLLGVQFF
many	TRBV4-3	-	TRBJ2-1	TGCGCCAGCAGCCAAGATACGGGCGGGCCGCCCTACAATGAGCAGTTCTTC	CASSQDTGGPPYNEQFF
many	TRBV12-5	TRBD1	TRBJ1-5	TGTGCTAGTGGTCTGGCCGAGGGACAGGGTCATCAGCCCCAGCATTTT	CASGLAEGQGHQPQHF
many	TRBV28	TRBD1	TRBJ2-7	TGTGCCAGCAGTTTCATTTTACCGGGACAGGGGGTAGATAACTACGAGCAGTACTTC	CASSFILPGQGVDNYEQYF
many	TRBV5-1	-	TRBJ1-5	TGCGCCAGCAGCTTGGATGGGGGGGCGTATCAGCCCCAGCATTTT	CASSLDGGAYQPQHF
few	TRBV14	-	TRBJ2-1	TGTGCCAGCAGCCGGACAGCCAAAGACAATGAGCAGTTCTTC	CASSRTAKDNEQFF
-	TRBV12-3/TRBV12-4	TRBD1	TRBJ1-5	TGTGCCAGCAGTTTCCGGGACAGAGATCAGCCCCAGCATTTT	CASSFRDRDQPQHF
-	TRBV20-1	-	TRBJ2-7	TGCAGTGCGAGTCGTGCAGGGTACGAGCAGTACTTC	CSASRAGYEQYF
few	TRBV11-2	-	TRBJ1-6	TGTGCCAGCAGCTTTCCGGGTGATAATTCACCCCTCCACTTT	CASSFPGDNSPLHF
-	TRBV2	-	TRBJ1-2	TGTGCCAGCAGTGGGGGTTTGGACGTCTATGGCTACACCTTC	CASSGGLDVYGYTF
-	TRBV18	-	TRBJ2-1	TGTGCCAGCTCATCAATTAGGGACCAGTACAATGAGCAGTTCTTC	CASSSIRDQYNEQFF
many	TRBV29-1	TRBD1	TRBJ2-5	TGCAGCGTGTACGACAGGGGGCAAGAGACCCAGTACTTC	CSVYDRGQETQYF
few	TRBV4-3	TRBD1	TRBJ1-2	TGCGCCAGCAGCCAAGTTTCGACAGGGGGCGAGGGCTACACCTTC	CASSQVSTGGEGYTF
-	TRBV14	-	TRBJ2-5	TGTGCCAGCAGCCATATGTATGCCCCCCAAGAGACCCAGTACTTC	CASSHMYAPQETQYF
few	TRBV4-1	-	TRBJ2-3	TGCGCCAGCAGCCCCTCCCCGGCCAGCAGCACAGATACGCAGTATTTT	CASSPSPASSTDTQYF
few	TRBV5-5	-	TRBJ2-1	TGTGCCAGCAGCTTGGCCCTGGACAGCTCCTACAATGAGCAGTTCTTC	CASSLALDSSYNEQFF
few	TRBV10-3	TRBD2	TRBJ2-5	TGTGCCATCAGTGATGGGGGGGGGTTCCAAGAGACCCAGTACTTC	CAISDGGGFQETQYF
many	TRBV5-1	-	TRBJ2-7	TGCGCCAGCAGCACGGCTCCTGGGACCTACGAGCAGTACTTC	CASSTAPGTYEQYF
few	TRBV5-1	-	TRBJ1-2	TGCGCCAGCAGCGTGGGGCCTGGAGAGGGGCTGGAGCTCTATGGCTACACCTTC	CASSVGPGEGLELYGYTF
-	TRBV7-2	-	TRBJ1-3	TGTGCCAGCAGCTTAGCGGCAGTCGGAAACACCATATATTTT	CASSLAAVGNTIYF
-	TRBV29-1	-	TRBJ1-1	TGCAGCGCCGCGCCGGGCAGGAACACTGAAGCTTTCTTT	CSAAPGRNTEAFF
few	TRBV7-9	-	TRBJ2-3	TGTGCCAGCACCCTAGGGGCTGGGGGCCCAACAGATACGCAGTATTTT	CASTLGAGGPTDTQYF
many	TRBV7-9	-	TRBJ2-5	TGTGCCAGCAGCTTAGCGGGCCCAAGCGAGACCCAGTACTTC	CASSLAGPSETQYF
many	TRBV5-1	-	TRBJ2-7	TGCGCCAGCGGCCTGCAGGGGGGGGAGCAGTACTTC	CASGLQGGEQYF
-	TRBV20-1	-	TRBJ2-7	TGCAGTGCTAGAGATCCCTTTGGACTCAAACCCGACGAGCAGTACTTC	CSARDPFGLKPDEQYF
few	TRBV27	TRBD2	TRBJ2-1	TGTGCCAGCACCTCTAGCGGGGGGGCATTCAATGAGCAGTTCTTC	CASTSSGGAFNEQFF
-	TRBV19	-	TRBJ1-1	TGTGCCAGTAGTATGGGGGCTGGACTCCCCACTGAAGCTTTCTTT	CASSMGAGLPTEAFF
few	TRBV3-1	-	TRBJ2-4	TGTGCCAGCAGCCAAGTCGGGGTGTCGCACATTCAGTACTTC	CASSQVGVSHIQYF
-	TRBV6-1	-	TRBJ2-3	TGTGCCAGCAGTCCCCCCTCGGCTAGAGGGACAGATACGCAGTATTTT	CASSPPSARGTDTQYF
many	TRBV5-1	-	TRBJ1-6	TGCGCCAGCAGCTTGGATGGGAATTCACCCCTCCACTTT	CASSLDGNSPLHF
few	TRBV7-2	TRBD2	TRBJ2-3	TGTGCCAGCCATAGCGGGAGGGCCTCAGCACAGTATTTT	CASHSGRASAQYF
-	TRBV3-1	TRBD1	TRBJ2-6	TGTGCCAGCAGCGACCGGACAGGGAGCTCTGGGGCCAACGTCCTGGCTTTC	CASSDRTGSSGANVLAF
few	TRBV20-1	-	TRBJ2-1	TGCAGCGCTGGGCGGCACTCCTACAATGAGCAGTTCTTC	CSAGRHSYNEQFF
-	TRBV5-1	TRBD1	TRBJ1-1	TGCGCCAGCTCCCCGGGACAGGGGCCCATGAACACTGAAGCTTTCTTT	CASSPGQGPMNTEAFF
-	TRBV20-1	-	TRBJ1-2	TGCAGTGCTGGATTACGGGACAACTATGGCTACACCTTC	CSAGLRDNYGYTF
-	TRBV4-1	-	TRBJ2-3	TGCGCCAGCAGCCAAGAATGGGGCCCTCGGGCAGATACGCAGTATTTT	CASSQEWGPRADTQYF